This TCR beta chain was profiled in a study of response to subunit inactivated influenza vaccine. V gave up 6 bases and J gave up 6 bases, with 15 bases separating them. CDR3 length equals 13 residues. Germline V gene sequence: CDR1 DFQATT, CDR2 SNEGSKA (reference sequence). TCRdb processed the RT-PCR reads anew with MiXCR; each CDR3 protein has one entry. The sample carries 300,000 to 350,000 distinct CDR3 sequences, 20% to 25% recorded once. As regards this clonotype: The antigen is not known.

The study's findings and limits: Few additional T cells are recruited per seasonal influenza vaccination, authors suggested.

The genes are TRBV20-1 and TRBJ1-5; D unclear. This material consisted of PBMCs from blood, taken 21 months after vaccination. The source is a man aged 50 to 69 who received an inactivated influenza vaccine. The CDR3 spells CSARYTEPQPQHF. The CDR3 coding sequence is TGCAGTGCCCGTTACACCGAACCTCAGCCCCAGCATTTT.